The 20 T cell receptor beta chains below all came from one sample that was sequenced in a study of T cell repertoires in cytomegalovirus infection. TCRdb ran MiXCR on the reads and lists one entry per CDR3 protein. Of some 270,000 distinct CDR3 sequences in the sample, about 20% were seen once. The antigens for these receptors are not known. The sample in question was cultured PBMCs, obtained from culture after CMV antigen stimulation. These receptors were obtained from a human donor in good health (CMV status not recorded). Some clones in this sample may be carry-over from other donors' samples.

The table lists this clonotype with many counts. This chain joins TRBV6-1 and TRBJ1-6; no clear D gene. Germline assignment: CDR1 MNHNS and CDR2 SASEGT. The CDR3 length is 14 residues. V was cut by 7 bases and J by 13 bases, with 20 bases left in between. The CDR3: CASKIGISKDPLHF. Written as DNA, the CDR3 is TGTGCCAGCAAGATCGGGATCTCAAAGGACCCCCTCCACTTT.

This clonotype appeared a few times. The chain recombines TRBV6-2 or TRBV6-3 with TRBJ2-1; no definite D call. The CDR3 has 17 residues. Between the trimmed V and J ends, which lost 4 bases and 0 bases, there was a span of 16 bases. Germline V lookup: CDR1 MNHEY, CDR2 SVGEGT. Here the CDR3 reads CASSSLPRVSSYNEQFF. CDR3 DNA sequence: TGTGCCAGCAGTTCCCTACCTAGAGTTAGCTCCTACAATGAGCAGTTCTTC.

The chain employs TRBV20-1 and TRBJ2-3; 9 positions match TRBD1. The germline V gene encodes CDR1 DFQATT and CDR2 SNEGSKA (reference sequence). The length of the CDR3 is 16 residues. Losses at the gene ends were 5 bases for V and 2 bases for J; bases not matched to a gene: 11. CDR3 region: CSAEPPGQGFTDTQYF. CDR3 sequence (DNA): TGCAGTGCTGAACCACCGGGACAGGGATTCACAGATACGCAGTATTTT.

The V gene is TRBV7-6, the J gene TRBJ1-2; tentatively, D is TRBD1 (5 bases). V lost 1 base to trimming and J lost 6 bases, with 9 bases between them. The CDR3 runs to 13 residues. Germline V lookup: CDR1 SGHVS, CDR2 FNYEAQ. CDR3 sequence reads: CASSLEGIHGYTF. DNA for the CDR3: TGTGCCAGCAGCTTAGAGGGGATTCATGGCTACACCTTC.

The CDR3 here is CASRRTSGSPGELFF. Here the CDR3 DNA reads TGTGCCAGCAGGCGGACTAGCGGGAGCCCCGGGGAGCTGTTTTTT. V is TRBV11-3 and J is TRBJ2-2; 13 nucleotides agree with TRBD2. Germline CDR1 and CDR2: SGHNT and YENEEA. This CDR3 has 15 amino acids. Losses at the gene ends were 6 bases for V and 6 bases for J; bases not matched to a gene: 4.

There are many counts of this clonotype. The rearrangement links TRBV12-3 or TRBV12-4 to TRBJ2-7; maybe TRBD2 (5 bases). The ends were cut back, 1 base at V and 3 bases at J, with 7 bases in the middle. The CDR3 is made up of 13 amino acids. CDR3 nucleotide sequence: TGTGCCAGCAGTTTAGAGCGGCACTACGAGCAGTACGTC. Its translation: CASSLERHYEQYV.

In this sample, this clonotype turned up a few times. The CDR3 spells CASKEVGQPQHF. The CDR3 region has the DNA TGTGCCAGCAAAGAGGTGGGGCAGCCCCAGCATTTT. The chain employs TRBV2 and TRBJ1-5; D not resolved. The CDR3 has 12 residues. Trimming pared 7 bases from V and 7 bases from J, leaving 11 bases between. CDR1 SNHLY and CDR2 FYNNEI come from the germline V gene.

This clonotype showed up just once. The chain combines TRBV6-5 with TRBJ2-5; 8 bases are a match to TRBD2. Per the germline V gene, CDR1 is MNHEY and CDR2 is SVGAGI. V lost 4 bases, J lost 4 bases, and 8 bases stayed unmatched. CDR3 size: 15 residues. This CDR3 is CASSWGGREGETQYF. As DNA, the CDR3 is TGTGCCAGCAGTTGGGGCGGACGGGAGGGAGAGACCCAGTACTTC.

This clonotype was counted between two and nine times. This chain joins TRBV6-2 or TRBV6-3 and TRBJ2-7; TRBD2 matches at 11 bases. V dropped 4 bases and J dropped 0; count of bases not matched to a gene: 5. CDR3 length: 16 residues. CDR1 and CDR2 (germline): MNHEY, SVGEGT. The CDR3 is CASSSLGLAGSYEQYV. CDR3 sequence (DNA): TGTGCCAGCAGTTCCCTCGGACTAGCGGGCTCCTACGAGCAGTACGTC.

This clonotype was observed at least ten times. The chain couples TRBV29-1 to TRBJ2-1; 9 bases align to TRBD1. CDR3 length: 16 amino acids. The V and J ends lost 4 bases and 7 bases, in that order; junction bases with no gene match: 14. The germline gives CDR1 SQVTM, CDR2 ANQGSEA. CDR3 DNA: TGCAGCGTTGTATTATCCGAGGGCGGGACAGGGAATGAGCAGTTCTTC. It codes for CSVVLSEGGTGNEQFF.

In this sample, this clonotype turned up a few times. The chain carries TRBV9 and TRBJ2-2; 7 positions match TRBD1. Germline CDR1 SGDLS, CDR2 YYNGEE. V was pared by 3 bases and J by 6 bases, with 5 bases of the junction left unmatched. The CDR3 covers 14 residues. The CDR3 sequence is CASSAQDRAGELFF. The CDR3, as DNA: TGTGCCAGCAGCGCCCAAGACAGGGCCGGGGAGCTGTTTTTT.

The rearrangement joins TRBV29-1 to TRBJ1-4, with 8 bases fitting TRBD1. CDR3 length equals 13 residues. Losses at the gene ends were 7 bases for V and 2 bases for J; bases not matched to a gene: 3. The germline V gene encodes CDR1 SQVTM and CDR2 ANQGSEA. The chain's CDR3 is CSARTGTNEKLFF. The CDR3 DNA reads as TGCAGCGCCCGGACAGGGACTAATGAAAAACTGTTTTTT.

The genes are TRBV20-1 and TRBJ2-7; D may match TRBD1 or TRBD2 (5 bases each). The germline V gene has CDR1 DFQATT and CDR2 SNEGSKA (reference sequence). The V gene lost 0 bases and the J gene lost 3 bases, with 15 bases spanning the gap. CDR3 size: 15 residues. This CDR3 reads CSARESGTRVYEQYF. For the CDR3, the DNA is TGCAGTGCTAGAGAGTCCGGGACCCGGGTCTACGAGCAGTACTTC.

Many counts were recorded for this clonotype. The chain has TRBV12-3 or TRBV12-4 and TRBJ2-1, with TRBD2 as a possible D gene (7 bases). This CDR3 region has 15 residues. V lost 1 base, J lost 5 bases, and 12 bases lay in between. CDR3 sequence (DNA): TGTGCCAGCAGTTTAGGGGGGGGCCCAAACAATGAGCAGTTCTTC. It specifies CASSLGGGPNNEQFF.

In this sample, this clonotype turned up a few times. The chain recombines TRBV19 with TRBJ2-7; TRBD1 agrees at 10 bases. Germline V gives CDR1 LNHDA, CDR2 SQIVND (reference sequence). V shed 9 bases and J 6 bases; nucleotides not matched to a gene: 17. The CDR3 runs to 16 residues. CDR3 protein: CASQGQGGFGRGEQYF. CDR3 nucleotides: TGTGCCAGCCAAGGACAGGGGGGCTTCGGGCGCGGCGAGCAGTACTTC.

This clonotype was seen only once. The chain uses TRBV20-1 and TRBJ1-1; 9 bases align to TRBD1. This CDR3 spans 16 amino acids. Trimming cost V 2 bases and J 6 bases; bases outside gene matches: 13. Germline V gene lookup returns CDR1 DFQATT and CDR2 SNEGSKA (reference sequence). CDR3 region: CSARPLSGTGPPEAFF. CDR3 in DNA: TGCAGTGCTAGACCTTTATCCGGGACAGGGCCCCCTGAAGCTTTCTTT.

V is TRBV20-1 and J is TRBJ1-1; D is ambiguous. This CDR3 has 14 amino acids. The V gene lost 5 bases and the J gene lost 7 bases, with 20 bases spanning the gap. Germline-derived CDR1 and CDR2 are DFQATT and SNEGSKA (reference sequence). The CDR3: CSALLRVGRVEAFF. In nucleotides, the CDR3 is TGCAGTGCTCTATTACGGGTGGGTCGGGTTGAAGCTTTCTTT.

V and J are TRBV19 and TRBJ1-2; TRBD1 aligns across 9 bases. The germline V gene has CDR1 LNHDA and CDR2 SQIVND (reference sequence). There are 13 residues in the CDR3. The J segment lost 6 bases and the V segment lost 3 bases, leaving 2 bases of the junction unmatched. In nucleotides, the CDR3 is TGTGCCAGTAGTATCGGACAGGGGCATGGCTACACCTTC. Translating it yields CASSIGQGHGYTF. Variable domain in full (rest from reference TRBV19 and TRBJ1-2): DGGITQSPKYLFRKEGQNVTLSCEQNLNHDAMYWYRQDPGQGLRLIYYSQIVNDFQKGDIAEGYSVSREKKESFPLTVTSAQKNPTAFYLCASSIGQGHGYTFGSGTRLTVV.

There are a few counts of this clonotype. V gene TRBV29-1 combines with J gene TRBJ2-1; 8 bases line up with TRBD1. Germline values: CDR1 SQVTM, CDR2 ANQGSEA. This CDR3 is 16 amino acids long. V dropped 7 bases and J dropped 1; count of bases not matched to a gene: 12. CDR3 sequence: CSGNLDRAWSYNEQFF. The CDR3 region has the DNA TGCAGCGGAAACTTGGACAGGGCATGGTCCTACAATGAGCAGTTCTTC.

The CDR3 here is CASGQGGVYSNQPQHF. CDR3 nucleotides: TGTGCCAGCGGACAGGGTGGCGTATATAGCAATCAGCCCCAGCATTTT. The rearrangement uses TRBV6-1 and TRBJ1-5; TRBD1 matches at 8 bases. With V trimmed by 8 bases and J by 0 bases, 9 bases remained unmatched. CDR1 is MNHNS, CDR2 SASEGT, per germline. The CDR3 totals 16 residues.